These 14 T cell receptor beta chains came from one sample sequenced in a study of T cell responses to AZD1222 COVID-19 vaccine. TCRdb keeps only in-frame clones here, not all; method: immunoSEQ multiplex PCR. The sample has about 170,000 clones, 90% seen once. Sequenced here: peripheral blood, sampled on day 0 of AZD1222 vaccination. Every receptor here comes from an adult in good health.

The chain has TRBV13 and TRBJ2-7, with D possibly being TRBD1 (5 bases). The CDR3 is 12 amino acids. Trimming left V 5 bases short and J 4 bases short, with 9 bases between. Germline CDR1 PRHDT, CDR2 FYEKMQ (reference sequence). CDR3 nucleotides: TGTGCCAGCAGCCGAACAGGTTACGAGCAGTACTTC. Amino acid sequence: CASSRTGYEQYF.

In this sample, this clone turned up once. This rearrangement joins TRBV19 to TRBJ1-1; 7 bases fit TRBD1. In germline, CDR1 is LNHDA, CDR2 SQIVND (reference sequence). Losses at the gene ends were 6 bases for V and 0 bases for J; bases not matched to a gene: 7. The CDR3 has 15 amino acids. The chain's CDR3 is CASSRGFSLNTEAFF. The CDR3 DNA reads as TGTGCCAGTAGCAGGGGGTTCTCCTTGAACACTGAAGCTTTCTTT.

The chain carries TRBV10-3 and TRBJ1-5, with D perhaps matching TRBD1 (6 bases). Trimming removed 4 bases from V and 9 bases from J, with 13 bases in between. Per the germline V gene, CDR1 is ENHRY and CDR2 is SYGVKD. This CDR3 has 13 residues. The CDR3 nucleotides are TGTGCCATCAGTGGGACAGAAGCTTTGCCCCAGCATTTT. Translation gives CAISGTEALPQHF.

The chain recombines TRBV5-1 with TRBJ2-1, with TRBD2 matching over 8 bases. CDR1 SGHRS and CDR2 YFSETQ come from the germline V gene. This CDR3 has 16 amino acids. V lost 0 bases, J lost 9 bases, and 11 bases stayed unmatched. The CDR3 nucleotides read TGCGCCAGCAGCTTGGTTTCGACTAGCGCCCTTGGTGAGCAGTTCTTC. It is translated as CASSLVSTSALGEQFF. Filled out from reference TRBV5-1 and TRBJ2-1, the complete variable domain reads KAGVTQTPRYLIKTRGQQVTLSCSPISGHRSVSWYQQTPGQGLQFLFEYFSETQRNKGNFPGRFSGRQFSNSRSEMNVSTLELGDSALYLCASSLVSTSALGEQFFGPGTRLTVL.

This chain joins TRBV28 and TRBJ1-3, with unresolved D. This CDR3 has 15 amino acids. Trimming removed 6 bases from V and 0 bases from J, with 12 bases in between. Per germline, CDR1 MDHEN and CDR2 SYDVKM. This CDR3 reads CASSPGSISGNTIYF. CDR3 sequence (DNA): TGTGCCAGCAGCCCCGGATCAATCTCTGGAAACACCATATATTTT.

This clone was found a few times. The chain carries TRBV14 and TRBJ2-2, with a tentative D call TRBD1 (6 bases). The germline V and J ends were trimmed by 2 bases and 12 bases, with 13 bases remaining between them. CDR3 length: 13 residues. CDR1 SGHDN and CDR2 FVKESK come from the germline V gene. Written as DNA, the CDR3 is TGTGCCAGCAGCCAAATTAGGGGGTTACAGCTGTTTTTT. This sequence encodes CASSQIRGLQLFF. Together with reference TRBV14 and TRBJ2-2, the CDR3 gives the full variable domain: EAGVTQFPSHSVIEKGQTVTLRCDPISGHDNLYWYRRVMGKEIKFLLHFVKESKQDESGMPNNRFLAERTGGTYSTLKVQPAELEDSGVYFCASSQIRGLQLFFGEGSRLTVL.

This clone appeared once. The rearrangement joins TRBV12-3 or TRBV12-4 to TRBJ2-3; 8 bases agree with TRBD2. The CDR3 loop spans 13 amino acids. V trimming: 6 bases; J trimming: 2 bases; junction bases outside the gene matches: 1. The CDR3 region has the DNA TGTGCCAGCAGCGGGGGGGCCACAGATACGCAGTATTTT. Its protein product is CASSGGATDTQYF.

The J gene is TRBJ1-5, the V gene TRBV7-8; no clear D. The CDR3 contains 15 residues. Per germline, CDR1 SGHVS and CDR2 FQNEAQ. The germline V and J ends were trimmed by 0 bases and 0 bases, with 6 bases remaining between them. CDR3 nucleotide sequence: TGTGCCAGCAGCTTAGCGACCCTTAGCAATCAGCCCCAGCATTTT. It is translated as CASSLATLSNQPQHF.

V is TRBV19 and J is TRBJ2-5, with 10 bases aligning to TRBD1. This CDR3 has 15 residues. The V and J ends lost 5 bases and 5 bases, in that order; junction bases with no gene match: 8. Germline V lookup: CDR1 LNHDA, CDR2 SQIVND (reference sequence). The CDR3 is CASSRPGTGEETQYF. In DNA form, the CDR3 reads TGTGCCAGTAGTCGCCCCGGGACAGGGGAGGAGACCCAGTACTTC. The entire variable domain, with the rest obtained from reference TRBV19 and TRBJ2-5, is as follows: DGGITQSPKYLFRKEGQNVTLSCEQNLNHDAMYWYRQDPGQGLRLIYYSQIVNDFQKGDIAEGYSVSREKKESFPLTVTSAQKNPTAFYLCASSRPGTGEETQYFGPGTRLLVL.

This chain joins TRBV24-1 and TRBJ1-4, with 7 positions matching TRBD1. V lost 3 bases to trimming and J lost 7 bases; unmatched junction nucleotides: 7. Germline values: CDR1 KGHDR, CDR2 SFDVKD. The CDR3 runs to 15 residues. The CDR3 reads CATSDPRDSGEKLFF. Written as DNA, the CDR3 is TGTGCCACCAGTGATCCCCGGGACAGCGGTGAAAAACTGTTTTTT.

The V call is TRBV5-1, the J call TRBJ1-4, with D possibly being TRBD1 (5 bases). The germline V and J ends were trimmed by 4 bases and 4 bases, with 11 bases remaining between them. There are 14 residues in the CDR3. CDR1 is SGHRS, CDR2 YFSETQ, per germline. CDR3 DNA: TGCGCCAGCAGCGGCCCGGGGGTTAATGAAAAACTGTTTTTT. Protein product: CASSGPGVNEKLFF. The full variable domain, completed using reference TRBV5-1 and TRBJ1-4, is KAGVTQTPRYLIKTRGQQVTLSCSPISGHRSVSWYQQTPGQGLQFLFEYFSETQRNKGNFPGRFSGRQFSNSRSEMNVSTLELGDSALYLCASSGPGVNEKLFFGSGTQLSVL.

The rearrangement uses TRBV21-1 and TRBJ2-6; TRBD1, the D gene given by the table, was not confirmed from the DNA. TRBV21-1 represents a pseudogene. This CDR3 spans 13 amino acids. The CDR3 nucleotides are TGTGCCAGCAGCGGGGCAGGGGCCAACGTCCTGACTTTC. Encoded protein: CASSGAGANVLTF.

The CDR3: CASSLSSHQPQHF. In DNA form, the CDR3 reads TGTGCCAGCAGTTTGTCCAGTCATCAGCCCCAGCATTTT. The rearrangement joins TRBV28 to TRBJ1-5, with unresolved D. Germline-derived CDR1 and CDR2 are MDHEN and SYDVKM. The V end was cut by 3 bases, the J end by 5 bases, with 8 bases between. The CDR3 is 13 amino acids.

V and J are TRBV18 and TRBJ1-1; no definite D call. From germline, CDR1 is KGHSH and CDR2 LQKENI. This CDR3 spans 11 amino acids. Between the trimmed V and J ends, which lost 6 bases and 5 bases, there was a span of 7 bases. The CDR3 DNA sequence: TGTGCCAGCTCGCCCGGGACTGAAGCTTTCTTT. It translates to CASSPGTEAFF.